This TCR beta chain was identified during a study of blood T cells in healthy people across ages (dated by TCRdb to about 2015). Concerning the study at large: Template switching captured roughly one uniquely barcoded TCR beta cDNA molecule per two T cells in model experiments. Donors were grouped into four age groups: young (average about 15 years), middle-aged (39), aged (about 59) and long-lived (around 80). The study analyzed two additional independent replicas of 1 million unique cDNA reads from the same blood draw for two donors, one aged 18 to 29 and one aged 80 or older. Using deep sequencing normalized with unique cDNA molecular identifiers, the study measured how TCR beta repertoire diversity changes with age. The full study reports these points: Bulk unsorted PBMC profiling prevented conclusive comparison of naive and antigen-experienced compartments. Estimates of total diversity based on one million sequenced T cells were considered lower bounds and underestimates. Because donor CMV infection status was unknown, age-related changes in expanded clonotypes were potentially confounded. Observed TCR beta diversity per million T cells fell roughly linearly with age, and a significant reduction was already apparent by age approximately 41. A strong correlation was found between observed TCR beta diversity and the percentage of naive T cells measured by flow cytometry. The long-lived group showed more naive CD4+ T cells, fewer expanded clones and increased TCR diversity than the aged group, suggesting age selection.

Libraries were constructed by 5' RACE. Sequenced on an Illumina HiSeq 2500. A second PCR of roughly 6 to 11 cycles was run with a J-beta primer mix and a sample-barcoded 5' primer. A template-switch 5' adaptor carrying 12 random nucleotides introduced a unique molecular identifier onto each TCR beta cDNA molecule. Each sample yielded at least 3 million CDR3-containing paired-end reads. All of the RNA was converted into first-strand cDNA using the Mint cDNA synthesis kit, with a TRBC-specific oligonucleotide serving as the primer. All cDNA was treated with uracil-DNA glycosylase and then went through a first 18-cycle PCR with the universal primers M1SS and BC2_uni_R. The original methods were these. For normalization, 1 million high-quality reads were randomly selected from each sample, with every read carrying a distinct molecular identifier. Instead of being binned into consensus sequences, reads that shared molecular identifiers were thrown out. MiTCR, run with a Q25 quality threshold and the strictest error-elimination algorithm, handled CDR3 identification, clonotype clustering and error correction. A nonparametric unseen species model using Euler transformation provided a lower-bound estimate of total TCR beta diversity. In TCRdb, the public reads were trimmed at Q25 with fastp and aligned with MiXCR, with productive beta chains retained. Here each entry gathers all rows of one CDR3 protein and keeps the most common genes and DNA. For this entry, the V and J calls and clone size follow TCRdb and not the study's own pipeline. The sample data list roughly 1,000,000 distinct CDR3 sequences, and almost 25% of these were observed just once. The ten largest clones represent about 0.8% of the sample.

This clonotype was detected a few times. Its antigen is still unknown. Base qualities were left out, and no much larger clone turns up one base away. Per the germline V gene, ENHRY is the CDR1 and SYGVKD is the CDR2. The CDR3 sequence holds 11 residues, the cysteine and phenylalanine included. Only CDR3 DNA is held: 33 bases, read in frame from base 1. V loses 3 bases of germline sequence and J loses 8 bases, and the interval between the two ends is 7 bases. The donors were about 40 Caucasian individuals from Russia, aged roughly 6 to 90 years, who were systemically healthy. Each donor gave ten milliliters of peripheral blood, drawn into EDTA-treated Vacutainer tubes. Ficoll-Paque density-gradient centrifugation was used to isolate PBMCs, with at least 6.5 million per sample. Trizol reagent was used to extract total RNA from PBMCs, with at least 5.5 micrograms per sample. Naive CD45RAhigh/CD27high T cell percentages were measured by flow cytometry on a PBMC aliquot from every donor.

The same data also went into a second study, on T cells of mothers and their children. The second source states: Nine systemically healthy Caucasian individuals served as donors, namely three mothers together with their six children. cDNA synthesis consumed the entire amount of extracted RNA, loaded at approximately 1.6 ug RNA in each 15 ul reaction. In the second PCR, the M1S primer added sample barcodes and 2-4 random nucleotides. Each mother yielded over 8.5 million TCR beta CDR3 reads and each child 3 million or so reads. TCR recombination output is similarly shaped by thymic selection in related and unrelated pairs, with a minor effect exerted by inherited differences. Normalized repertoire overlap was always found to be slightly, but never significantly, higher in related mother-child pairs than in unrelated mother-child pairs. No persistent microchimeric T cell clones were detected, at a sensitivity of around 97 clones per million clonotypes. The study used deep NGS to compare TCR beta repertoires of mothers and children, seeking features distinguishing related mother-child pairs from unrelated individuals. The mean age was 40 +/- 4 years for the mothers and around 10 +/- 4 years for the children. After adapters were ligated using NEBNext reagents, the libraries underwent 100+100 nt paired-end sequencing on an Illumina HiSeq 2000. To prevent cross-contamination, the mother and child libraries were prepared one month apart and sequenced in separate runs. Between about 500,000 and 2,100,000 distinct TCR beta clonotypes were identified per donor. Naive TCR beta clonotypes were estimated from low-frequency clonotypes matched to each donor's FACS-determined naive share, without sorting.

The chain uses TRBV10-3 and TRBJ1-2; the D gene is not confidently resolved. Sequencing was performed on blood. The receptor was isolated from a girl aged 2 to 9 in good health. The bases read TGTGCCATCAGTGAAACGGGGGGCTACACCTTC. Its amino acids are CAISETGGYTF.